Given below is one T cell receptor (beta chain) in context. The assay was immunoSEQ multiplex PCR, and TCRdb's table has in-frame clones only and misses some. The data hold more than 70,000 clones, with about 92% observed a single time. This entry is derived from a study of technical replicates of blood from a few donors. V lost 0 bases to trimming and J lost 5 bases, with 6 bases between them. From germline, CDR1 is SGHRS and CDR2 YFSETQ. The CDR3 runs to 12 residues. This TCR came from a human donor in good health. The rearrangement joins TRBV5-1 to TRBJ2-7, with D perhaps TRBD2 (5 bases). The sequencing sample was made of T cells isolated from PBMCs. Written as DNA, the CDR3 is TGCGCCAGCAGCTTGGCCGGGGACGAGCAGTACTTC. It is translated as CASSLAGDEQYF.